This T cell receptor (beta chain) was found in a study of cytomegalovirus exposure and HLA in healthy donors. 60 Vbeta and 13 Jbeta primers were used in PCR. Generated by immunoSEQ multiplex PCR, the TCRdb table keeps only in-frame clones and is missing some. Of about 190,000 clones in the sample, 77% are singletons; the top ten hold less than 2.5%. Germline CDR1 and CDR2: MGHRA and YSYEKL. The CDR3 has 17 residues. The V and J ends lost 0 bases and 2 bases, in that order; junction bases with no gene match: 8. The chain links TRBV4-1 to TRBJ2-3, with 7 bases identical to TRBD2. The clonotype was recovered from a woman between 25 and 40 years old in good health and CMV-seropositive. The sequencing input was PBMCs. CDR3 coding DNA: TGCGCCAGCAGCCAAGAGGCCCTAGCGGCGAACACAGATACGCAGTATTTT. It is translated as CASSQEALAANTDTQYF.